The text below deals with one T cell receptor (beta chain). Its target antigen remains unknown. The record has no base qualities; no much larger clone is one base away. Genomic DNA was isolated from the sorted cells so that the TCRbeta CDR3 region could be sequenced. The immunoSEQ Assay was used to sequence the TCRbeta CDR3 regions. Imported from immuneACCESS, the table was reduced by TCRdb to in-frame sequences with V and J called. These copies leave out some clones; in studies compared against another copy, an unresolved V gene accounts for under half, and the cause of the remainder is not known. In this sample the table shows 9,500 to 14,000 clones, around 84% of which occur a single time. The biggest ten clones account for about 28% of the sample. This entry comes from a study of OX40 agonist ivuxolimab in advanced cancers. Describing the broader study: Ivuxolimab was an agonistic, fully human IgG2 monoclonal antibody directed against OX40 (CD134), a costimulatory receptor. In the dose-escalation cohort, approximately 82% of patients were male, and the mean age was approximately 55 years, with a range of about 23 to 90. Of the approximately 54 dose-escalation patients, hepatocellular carcinoma was present in some 19, melanoma in roughly 15, renal cell carcinoma in 9 and head and neck cancer in 9. Patients were allowed to have had prior anti-PD-1, anti-PD-L1 or anti-CTLA-4 therapy, and 30% to 40% of the dose-escalation patients had previously received checkpoint inhibitors. The point of sequencing TCRbeta in the periphery was to test whether ivuxolimab changed TCR sequence diversity and drove clonal T-cell expansion. Partial responses were achieved by three dose-escalation patients, of whom one had hepatocellular carcinoma and two had cutaneous melanoma. The paper reports the monotherapy dose-escalation portion (N of about 54 patients) of the phase I ivuxolimab trial. Intravenous ivuxolimab was administered to patients every 2 weeks at six dose levels: 0.01, 0.1, 0.3, 1.5, 3 and 10 mg/kg.

Here is what the overall study found, with its caveats: At doses of 0.1 to 3.0 mg/kg, clonal expansion of both CD4+ and CD8+ T cells in blood was seen between baseline and week 6. The antigen specificity of the clonally expanded peripheral T cells was not determined. Low levels of normalized T-cell clonal expansion were also seen in some patients who did not respond. Partial responders in the 0.1-3.0 mg/kg groups had among the lowest normalized peripheral clonal expansion, especially among CD8+ T cells. After ivuxolimab, CD8+ T cells had more expanded clones than CD4+ T cells on average.

The trial excluded patients who had a history of autoimmune disease or who were on systemic immunosuppression. Peripheral blood for TCR sequencing was collected from all dose cohorts at baseline, on cycle 4 day 1, and on cycle 7 day 1. The samples were drawn from a first-in-human, open-label, multicenter phase I dose-escalation trial of ivuxolimab. Adults with locally advanced or metastatic head and neck squamous cell, hepatocellular, melanoma or renal cell carcinoma were enrolled in the trial. CD4+ and CD8+ T cells were sorted separately from peripheral blood before TCR sequencing. Per the germline V gene (reference sequence), SEHNR is the CDR1 and FQNEAQ is the CDR2. The CDR3 spans 13 residues, from the cysteine through the phenylalanine. Only CDR3 DNA is held: 39 bases, read in frame from base 1. V is pared back by 5 bases and J by 9 bases, with 14 bases lying between the germline termini.

This sequence originates from an adult with an advanced solid tumor such as melanoma, head and neck, liver or kidney cancer. Recombination linked TRBV7-9 to TRBJ2-1; no D segment can be confidently identified. Sequenced material: CD4+ or CD8+ T cells sorted from blood, taken in a trial of the OX40 agonist ivuxolimab. In nucleotides, the sequence is TGTGCCAGCAGCCCCGACGCGGAAGGTGAGCAGTTCTTC. Translated, this gives CASSPDAEGEQFF.